These 2 T cell receptor beta chains share one sample of origin, sequenced in a study of T cells in Graves' hyperthyroidism and ophthalmopathy. TCR beta CDR3 regions were amplified from RNA. The study used the HTBI primer set for a first-round RT-PCR of the TCR CDR3. Via MiXCR, TCRdb re-called the multiplex PCR reads, giving one row per CDR3 protein. The profile shows about 360,000 distinct CDR3 sequences, 15% to 19% of them singletons. Sequencing used blood. These receptors all stem from a woman in her late teens or twenties with Graves' hyperthyroidism that later progressed to Graves' ophthalmopathy.

Ten or more counts support this clonotype. The CDR3 DNA follows: TGTGCCAGCAGCCCGATAGCGGGAGGGAGCACAGATACGCAGTATTTT. This translates into CASSPIAGGSTDTQYF. The gene calls are TRBV11-2 and TRBJ2-3, with 11 nucleotides matching TRBD2. This CDR3 comprises 16 residues. V lost 5 bases to trimming and J lost 0 bases; unmatched junction nucleotides: 4. CDR1 and CDR2 (germline): SGHAT, FQNNGV. Filled out from reference TRBV11-2 and TRBJ2-3, the complete variable domain reads EAGVAQSPRYKIIEKRQSVAFWCNPISGHATLYWYQQILGQGPKLLIQFQNNGVVDDSQLPKDRFSAERLKGVDSTLKIQPAKLEDSAVYLCASSPIAGGSTDTQYFGPGTRLTVL.

The gene calls are TRBV12-3 or TRBV12-4 and TRBJ2-2; D is uncertain. Trimming cost V 5 bases and J 5 bases, with 9 bases left between them. The CDR3 loop spans 13 amino acids. CDR3 loop: CASSTTQTGELFF. The CDR3 nucleotides read TGTGCCAGCAGTACGACTCAAACCGGGGAGCTGTTTTTT.